Shown below are 6 T cell receptor beta chains from a single sample sequenced in a study of cytomegalovirus exposure and HLA in healthy donors. PCR used 60 Vbeta primers and 13 Jbeta primers. Sequencing was performed with immunoSEQ multiplex PCR; in TCRdb, only in-frame clones are kept and a portion is missing. The sample yields over 150,000 clones, 75% to 80% seen once. The sample was PBMCs. Receptor source: a woman between 35 and 50 years old in good health and CMV-seropositive.

This chain links TRBV19 with TRBJ2-2; D is uncertain. V lost 11 bases to trimming and J lost 1 base, with 11 bases between them. Germline values: CDR1 LNHDA, CDR2 SQIVND (reference sequence). The CDR3 is 13 residues long. In DNA, the CDR3 is TGTGCCGCCGAGACACGGAACACCGGGGAGCTGTTTTTT. Translation: CAAETRNTGELFF.

As regards this clone: The same CDR3 arises from other DNA sequences in this sample as well. The chain is built from TRBV27 and TRBJ1-1; D is unresolved. CDR3 size: 14 residues. CDR1 MNHEY and CDR2 SMNVEV come from the germline V gene (reference sequence). Deletions cut 6 bases from V and 0 bases from J, with 11 bases between. The CDR3 here is CASRDGVMNTEAFF. The DNA for the CDR3 is TGTGCCAGCAGAGACGGAGTTATGAACACTGAAGCTTTCTTT.

The rearrangement uses TRBV28 and TRBJ2-7, with D maybe TRBD1 (5 bases). This CDR3 has 15 amino acids. V shed 3 bases and J shed 2 bases, with 14 bases lying between them. The germline CDR1 and CDR2 sequences are MDHEN and SYDVKM. The CDR3 bases are TGTGCCAGCAGTTTTGTCAGGGAACTCCCCTACGAGCAGTACTTC. As protein: CASSFVRELPYEQYF. Looking up the rest from reference TRBV28 and TRBJ2-7 gives the full variable domain: DVKVTQSSRYLVKRTGEKVFLECVQDMDHENMFWYRQDPGLGLRLIYFSYDVKMKEKGDIPEGYSVSREKKERFSLILESASTNQTSMYLCASSFVRELPYEQYFGPGTRLTVT.

The chain carries TRBV27 and TRBJ2-1; 9 bases align to TRBD2. Trimming at V came to 0 bases and at J to 2 bases, leaving 5 bases not matched to a gene. CDR1 MNHEY and CDR2 SMNVEV come from the germline V gene (reference sequence). The CDR3 runs to 17 residues. This CDR3 is CASSLSAGGRPYNEQFF. CDR3 sequence (DNA): TGTGCCAGCAGTTTATCGGCGGGGGGGAGACCCTACAATGAGCAGTTCTTC.

Only a few counts were recorded for this clone. The genes are TRBV6-6 and TRBJ1-1; D gene uncertain. The CDR3 consists of 14 residues. V was clipped by 7 bases and J by 1 base, with 13 bases between them. Germline lookup yields CDR1 MNHNY and CDR2 SVGAGI (reference sequence). The CDR3 region has the DNA TGTGCCAGCAAAGAGGGCATTACGAACACTGAAGCTTTCTTT. Amino acid sequence: CASKEGITNTEAFF.

The chain uses TRBV7-9 and TRBJ2-1; D is uncertain. Germline CDR1 reads SEHNR; CDR2 reads FQNEAQ (reference sequence). Trimming left V 6 bases short and J 5 bases short, with 8 bases between. This CDR3 comprises 12 residues. The DNA of the CDR3 is TGTGCCAGCAGATCCATCAACAATGAGCAGTTCTTC. Amino acids: CASRSINNEQFF.